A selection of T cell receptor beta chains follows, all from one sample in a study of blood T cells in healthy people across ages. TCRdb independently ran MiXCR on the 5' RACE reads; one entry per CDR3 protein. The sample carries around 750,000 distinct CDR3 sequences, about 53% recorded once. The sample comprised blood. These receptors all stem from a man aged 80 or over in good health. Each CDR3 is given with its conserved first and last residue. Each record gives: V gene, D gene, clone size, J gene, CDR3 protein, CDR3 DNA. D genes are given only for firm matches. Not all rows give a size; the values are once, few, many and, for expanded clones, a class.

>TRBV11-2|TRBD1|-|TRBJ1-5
CASSLGTGKMELRPQHF
TGTGCCAGCAGCTTGGGGACAGGGAAGATGGAGCTTCGGCCCCAGCATTTT
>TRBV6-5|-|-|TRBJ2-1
CASSLGLFNEQFF
TGTGCCAGCAGTCTAGGTCTCTTCAATGAGCAGTTCTTC
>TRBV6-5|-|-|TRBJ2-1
CASSTPPYNEQFF
TGTGCCAGCAGTACCCCTCCGTACAATGAGCAGTTCTTC
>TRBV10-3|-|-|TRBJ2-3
CAISSGFSTDTQYF
TGTGCCATCAGTAGCGGGTTTAGCACAGATACGCAGTATTTT
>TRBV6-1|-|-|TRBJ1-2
CASSSDELYGYTF
TGTGCCAGCAGTTCGGATGAGCTCTATGGCTACACCTTC
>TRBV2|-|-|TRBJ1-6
CASSLAEGSSYNSPLHF
TGTGCCAGCAGCCTGGCGGAGGGGAGCTCCTATAATTCACCCCTCCACTTT
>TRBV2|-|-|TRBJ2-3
CASSDGRTKHRYAYF
TGTGCCAGCAGTGATGGGAGGACTAAGCACAGATACGCGTATTTT
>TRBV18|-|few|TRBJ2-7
CASSPDLGQYF
TGTGCCAGCTCACCGGACCTTGGGCAGTACTTC
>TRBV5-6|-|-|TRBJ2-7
CASSFEAYNEQYF
TGTGCCAGCAGCTTTGAGGCGTACAATGAGCAGTACTTC
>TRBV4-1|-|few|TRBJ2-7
CASTPPGKSYEQYF
TGCGCCAGCACCCCGCCCGGCAAGTCCTACGAGCAGTACTTC
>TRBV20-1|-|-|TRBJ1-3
CSARASDSGNTIYF
TGCAGTGCTAGAGCGAGTGACTCTGGAAACACCATATATTTT
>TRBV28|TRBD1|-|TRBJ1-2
CASRPGQDVGYTF
TGTGCCAGCAGACCCGGACAGGACGTCGGCTACACCTTC
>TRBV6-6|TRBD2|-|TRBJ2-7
CASSYSLSSGSRYEQYF
TGTGCCAGCAGTTACTCCCTTTCTAGCGGGAGTCGCTACGAGCAGTACTTC
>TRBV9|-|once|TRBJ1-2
CASSVAEVGYTF
TGTGCCAGCAGCGTAGCTGAGGTTGGCTACACCTTC
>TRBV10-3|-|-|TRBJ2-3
CAISDVQRYAYF
TGTGCCATCAGTGACGTCCAGAGATACGCGTATTTT
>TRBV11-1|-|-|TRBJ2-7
CASNAPSGYEQYF
TGTGCCAGCAACGCCCCGAGCGGGTACGAGCAGTACTTC
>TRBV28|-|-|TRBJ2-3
CASRPGRTDTQYF
TGTGCCAGCAGACCGGGGCGCACAGATACGCAGTATTTT
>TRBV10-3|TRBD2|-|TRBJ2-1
CAISEPGLASSYNEQFF
TGTGCCATCAGTGAGCCGGGACTAGCAAGCTCCTACAATGAGCAGTTCTTC
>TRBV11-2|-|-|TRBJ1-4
CASRTWRPAGLGEKLFF
TGTGCCAGCAGGACATGGCGGCCCGCGGGACTTGGTGAAAAACTGTTTTTT
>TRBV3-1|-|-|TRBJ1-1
CASSHGSLMNTEAFF
TGTGCCAGCAGCCACGGATCCCTGATGAACACTGAAGCTTTCTTT
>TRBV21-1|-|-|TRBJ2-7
CASSIVTGAPLPTYEQYF
TGTGCCAGCAGCATCGTGACAGGGGCACCCCTCCCTACCTACGAGCAGTACTTC
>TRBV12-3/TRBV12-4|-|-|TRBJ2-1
CASSSGRKSSYNEQFF
TGTGCCAGCAGTTCGGGGAGAAAGAGCTCCTACAATGAGCAGTTCTTC
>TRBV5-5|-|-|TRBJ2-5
CASSLRDQGWETQYF
TGTGCCAGCAGCCTCCGGGACCAGGGCTGGGAGACCCAGTACTTC
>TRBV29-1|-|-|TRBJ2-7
CSVEKGYEQYF
TGCAGCGTTGAAAAGGGTTACGAGCAGTACTTC
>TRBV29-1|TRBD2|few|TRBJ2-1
CSASGGMVMNEQFF
TGCAGCGCTAGCGGCGGGATGGTCATGAATGAGCAGTTCTTC
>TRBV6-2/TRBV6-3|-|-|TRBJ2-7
CASSYFRVSYEQYF
TGTGCCAGCAGTTACTTCCGGGTGTCCTACGAGCAGTACTTC
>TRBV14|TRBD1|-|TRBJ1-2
CASSQWTGGMGYTF
TGTGCCAGCAGCCAATGGACAGGGGGCATGGGCTACACCTTC
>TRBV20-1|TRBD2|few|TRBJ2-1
CSASASGRRFF
TGCAGTGCTAGCGCAAGCGGGAGAAGGTTCTTC
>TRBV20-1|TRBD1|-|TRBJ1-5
CSARAEAGQGEHF
TGCAGTGCTAGGGCAGAGGCGGGGCAGGGGGAGCATTTT
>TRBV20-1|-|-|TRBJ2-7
CSASGALSYEQYF
TGCAGTGCTAGCGGGGCCCTCTCCTACGAGCAGTACTTC
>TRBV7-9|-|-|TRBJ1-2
CASTPTAQLYGYTF
TGTGCCAGCACCCCGACAGCCCAACTCTATGGCTACACCTTC
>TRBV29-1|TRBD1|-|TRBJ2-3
CSVGGQGANRYAYF
TGCAGCGTTGGGGGACAGGGGGCAAATAGATACGCGTATTTT
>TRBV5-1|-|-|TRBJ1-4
CASSFATTSEKLFF
TGCGCCAGCAGCTTTGCAACCACGAGTGAAAAACTGTTTTTT
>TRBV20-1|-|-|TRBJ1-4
CSAHPRAPARKLFF
TGCAGTGCCCACCCCCGGGCCCCGGCGAGGAAACTGTTTTTT
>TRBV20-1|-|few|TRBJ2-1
CSASSDQVLGGPNEQFF
TGCAGTGCTAGCTCGGACCAGGTCCTAGGAGGGCCCAATGAGCAGTTCTTC
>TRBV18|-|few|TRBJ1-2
CASSPTTPAPYGYTF
TGTGCCAGCTCACCGACCACCCCGGCACCCTATGGCTACACCTTC
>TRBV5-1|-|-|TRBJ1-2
CASSSEGNGYTF
TGCGCCAGCAGCTCCGAGGGAAATGGCTACACCTTC
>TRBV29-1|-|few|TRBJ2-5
CSESQGQGTQYF
TGCAGCGAGAGTCAGGGGCAGGGGACCCAGTACTTC
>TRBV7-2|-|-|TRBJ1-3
CASSSQISGNTIYF
TGTGCCAGCAGTTCCCAGATCTCTGGAAACACCATATATTTT
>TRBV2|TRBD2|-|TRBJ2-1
CASGGLAGGLGEQFF
TGTGCCAGCGGGGGACTAGCGGGAGGGCTTGGTGAGCAGTTCTTC
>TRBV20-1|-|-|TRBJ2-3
CSARATGWAQYF
TGCAGTGCTAGAGCAACAGGGTGGGCGCAGTATTTT